A selection of T cell receptor beta chains follows, all from one sample in a study of glioma-infiltrating T cells. From the multiplex PCR reads, TCRdb called clonotypes with MiXCR, one entry per CDR3 protein. The sample lists under 200,000 distinct CDR3 sequences, over 30% seen once, with over 20% in the top ten. Sequencing input: glioma tissue, nonneoplastic brain tissue, or PBMCs (not recorded which). These receptors all stem from a human donor with low-grade glioma or glioblastoma, undergoing nonglioma brain surgery, or in good health (not recorded which). The CDR3 runs from the conserved cysteine through the conserved F or W. D genes are given only for firm matches. The listing skips clone size in some rows; elsewhere it reads once, few, many or a size class.

j_call cdr3_length d_call v_call clone_size cdr3_nt cdr3_aa
TRBJ2-1 11 . TRBV7-9 many TGTGCCAGCAGCTTAGCAGGGGAGCAGTTCTTC CASSLAGEQFF
TRBJ2-3 13 . TRBV7-6 many TGTGCCAGCAGCTTAGTCCGTTCAGATACGCAGTATTTT CASSLVRSDTQYF
TRBJ1-1 14 . TRBV13 . TGTGCCAGCAGCCCCGGCGTGTCTCACACTGAAGCTTTCTTT CASSPGVSHTEAFF
TRBJ2-1 16 TRBD2 TRBV28 . TGTGCCAGCTCCTACCGGGGACTACGCTCCTACAATGAGCAGTTCTTC CASSYRGLRSYNEQFF
TRBJ2-7 11 . TRBV6-5 . TGTGACATTACGGACAGCTACGGGCAGTACTTC CDITDSYGQYF
TRBJ2-1 16 TRBD2 TRBV4-2 few TGTGCCAGCAGAATGGGAGGGGATCTGGATTACAATGAGCAGTTCTTC CASRMGGDLDYNEQFF
TRBJ2-1 16 TRBD2 TRBV5-1 . TGCGCCAGCAGCCCGCGGAGAACCCGGGGGGGCAATGAGCAGTTCTTC CASSPRRTRGGNEQFF
TRBJ2-2 15 . TRBV3-1 . TGTGCCAGCAGCTTCACAAGAATAGGCACCGGGGAGCTGTTTTTT CASSFTRIGTGELFF
TRBJ2-1 14 . TRBV20-1 many TGCAGTGCTAGAGCGAGCGCTAGGGCGAATGAGCAGTTCTTC CSARASARANEQFF
TRBJ2-3 14 . TRBV12-3/TRBV12-4 . TGTGCCAGCAGTTTTGATCCGTTCACAGGTACGCAGTATTTT CASSFDPFTGTQYF
TRBJ1-3 15 . TRBV6-5 many TGTGCCAGCAGTTACTCTGGAAACTCTGGAAACACCATATATTTT CASSYSGNSGNTIYF
TRBJ2-3 15 . TRBV10-3 many TGTGCCATCCGCGCGTCCGGAGTCCGCACAGATACGCAGTATTTT CAIRASGVRTDTQYF
TRBJ2-7 11 . TRBV2 many TGTGCCAGCAGACTTGCCTACGAGCAGTACTTC CASRLAYEQYF
TRBJ2-5 13 . TRBV7-9 . TGTGCCAGCAGCTTTTCCGGGATCGAGACCCAGTCCTTC CASSFSGIETQSF
TRBJ2-5 14 . TRBV20-1 . TGCAGTGCTGGAGATACGGCGGTAGAAGAGACCCAGTACTTC CSAGDTAVEETQYF
TRBJ1-1 16 . TRBV4-1 many TGCGCCAGCAGCCAAGATCCGCCGGCTACGAACACTGAAGCTTTCTTT CASSQDPPATNTEAFF
TRBJ2-7 15 . TRBV27 . TGTGCCAGCAGTTTAAGGTCGGCAGGGGTTTACGAGCAGTACTTC CASSLRSAGVYEQYF
TRBJ1-1 14 TRBD1 TRBV27 many TGTGCCAGCAGTTTAACAGGGGGCGCCACTGAAGCTTTCTTT CASSLTGGATEAFF
TRBJ2-5 15 . TRBV12-3/TRBV12-4 once TGTGCCAGCAGCGGAACCGGGGCCTCCCAAGAGACCCAGTACTTC CASSGTGASQETQYF
TRBJ2-7 14 . TRBV20-1 many TGCAGTGCTAGTTCGGACCTGGGGAGCTACGAGCAGTACTTC CSASSDLGSYEQYF
TRBJ2-1 16 TRBD1 TRBV28 many TGTGCCAGCAATCTCCAACCGGGACAGCATAACAATGAGCAGTTCTTC CASNLQPGQHNNEQFF
TRBJ2-7 15 TRBD2 TRBV6-1 many TGTGCCAGCTCACGTGGGGCGGGAGGGTGGAACGAGCAGTACTTC CASSRGAGGWNEQYF
TRBJ2-7 13 . TRBV7-9 . TGTGCCAGCAGCTTAGGGGATGGGCACGAGCAGTACTTC CASSLGDGHEQYF
TRBJ1-2 13 . TRBV5-1 many TGCGCCAGCAGCTTGGGGACAGACTATGGCTACACCTTC CASSLGTDYGYTF
TRBJ2-2 15 . TRBV7-8 . TGTGCCAGCAGATTGGGGGAGGCGAACACCGGGGAGCTGTTTTTT CASRLGEANTGELFF
TRBJ2-3 19 . TRBV15 many TGTGCCACCAGCAGAGGGCCGGGCCAGGACAGAGGAAGCACAGATACGCAGTATTTT CATSRGPGQDRGSTDTQYF
TRBJ2-5 13 . TRBV30 few TGTGCCTGGAGTGTAGGCAGGGAAGGGGCCCAGTACTTC CAWSVGREGAQYF
TRBJ2-3 12 . TRBV6-1 many TGTGCCAGCAGTTCGATGGGGGATACGCAGTATTTT CASSSMGDTQYF
TRBJ2-1 16 . TRBV27 many TGTGCCAGCAGTCAGTCAGGGAGCAGCCTCTACAATGAGCAGTTCTTC CASSQSGSSLYNEQFF
TRBJ1-5 15 . TRBV6-1 . TGTGCCAGCAACCCGGACCCACGAGGAAATCATCCCCAGCATTTT CASNPDPRGNHPQHF
TRBJ1-5 23 . TRBV6-5 . . CASIGPGTEAFFGQGMGNQPQHF
TRBJ2-3 14 TRBD2 TRBV28 many TGTGCCAGCAGATCCGGGCTAGCGGGAGATACGCAGTATTTT CASRSGLAGDTQYF
TRBJ2-7 12 . TRBV7-8 many TGTGCCAGCACCGTCGAAAACTACGAGCAGTACTTC CASTVENYEQYF
TRBJ2-7 15 . TRBV6-1 many TGTGCCAGCAGAACCGGGACCGGGGGTGCAGTCGAGCAGTACTTC CASRTGTGGAVEQYF
TRBJ2-2 14 . TRBV7-2 . TGTGCCAGCAGGGCTCGGACGAACACCGGGGAGCTGTTTTTT CASRARTNTGELFF
TRBJ2-7 16 TRBD1 TRBV5-1 . TGCGCCAGCAGCGCGAGCTTCGGGACAGCCTCCTACGAGCAGTACTTC CASSASFGTASYEQYF
TRBJ2-7 16 . TRBV28 many TGTGCCAGCAGCCCGCCCCCGCGGGGCGTCTCCTACGAGCAGTACTTC CASSPPPRGVSYEQYF
TRBJ1-1 15 . TRBV4-1 . TGCGCCAGCAGCCAAGGTCCGTCCATGAACACTGAAGCTTTCTTT CASSQGPSMNTEAFF
TRBJ2-7 15 TRBD2 TRBV6-5 . TGTGCCAGCAGCTTATTTAGCGGGATATCCTACGAGCAGTACTTC CASSLFSGISYEQYF
TRBJ2-5 15 TRBD2 TRBV25-1 many TGTGCCAGCAGTGAAGGACTAGCGGGAGGGGAGACCCAGTACTTC CASSEGLAGGETQYF
TRBJ1-4 13 . TRBV29-1 . TGCAGCGTTGGTGACGGTGATGATGAAAAACTGTTTTTT CSVGDGDDEKLFF
TRBJ1-5 14 . TRBV28 many TGTGCCAGCAGTTCCATGTATAGCAATCAGCCCCAGCATTTT CASSSMYSNQPQHF
TRBJ1-2 14 . TRBV7-2 many TGTGCCAGCAGCCGGCCAACCGAGGACTATGGCTACACCTTC CASSRPTEDYGYTF
TRBJ2-1 17 TRBD1 TRBV6-2/TRBV6-3 many TGTGCCAGCAGTCGCACGACAGGGACGTCCTCCTACAATGAGCAGTTCTTC CASSRTTGTSSYNEQFF
TRBJ2-1 15 TRBD2 TRBV20-1 many TGCAGTGCTGCCCCCGTGACTAGCGTATACAATGAGCAGTTCTTC CSAAPVTSVYNEQFF
TRBJ2-5 14 TRBD1 TRBV3-1 few TGTGCCAGCAGCCATCAGGGGGCCGGTGAGACCCAGTACTTC CASSHQGAGETQYF